The 17 T cell receptor beta chains reported below all come from one sample, sequenced in a study of cytomegalovirus exposure and HLA in healthy donors. The study ran its PCR with 60 Vbeta and 13 Jbeta primers. Assay: immunoSEQ multiplex PCR; the TCRdb copy retains only in-frame clones and omits some. The sample includes 100,000 to 150,000 clones, roughly 72% of them seen just once. The material sequenced was PBMCs. Source of these receptors: a woman in her forties or fifties in good health and CMV-seronegative.

The chain recombines TRBV5-1 with TRBJ2-2; the match to TRBD2 covers 9 bases. Germline CDR1 SGHRS, CDR2 YFSETQ. After removal of 2 bases from V and 7 bases from J, the junction contained 6 bases not matched to a gene. CDR3 length: 15 amino acids. In DNA form, the CDR3 reads TGCGCCAGCAGCTTTACAGCGGGAGGAGGCGGGGAGCTGTTTTTT. This translates into CASSFTAGGGGELFF. Full variable domain (outside the CDR3, taken from reference TRBV5-1 and TRBJ2-2): KAGVTQTPRYLIKTRGQQVTLSCSPISGHRSVSWYQQTPGQGLQFLFEYFSETQRNKGNFPGRFSGRQFSNSRSEMNVSTLELGDSALYLCASSFTAGGGGELFFGEGSRLTVL.

This clone was counted once. The CDR3 sequence is CSAMGHSDQPQHF. CDR3 in DNA: TGCAGCGCTATGGGCCACTCGGATCAGCCCCAGCATTTT. The chain employs TRBV29-1 and TRBJ1-5; D gene ambiguous. V gave up 7 bases and J gave up 5 bases, with 15 bases separating them. The germline CDR1 and CDR2 sequences are SQVTM and ANQGSEA. This CDR3 has 13 amino acids.

The rearrangement uses TRBV4-1 and TRBJ1-5; D is unresolved. This CDR3 contains 14 residues. The V and J ends lost 2 bases and 3 bases respectively, with 8 bases between them. CDR1 and CDR2 (germline): MGHRA, YSYEKL. The CDR3 sequence is CASSQPETNQPQHF. The CDR3 DNA sequence: TGCGCCAGCAGCCAACCGGAGACCAATCAGCCCCAGCATTTT.

The chain employs TRBV5-1 and TRBJ2-3; 11 nucleotides agree with TRBD2. The CDR3 extends over 15 amino acids. V gave up 6 bases and J gave up 3 bases; unmatched junction bases: 6. CDR1 is SGHRS and CDR2 is YFSETQ in the germline V gene. CDR3 DNA: TGCGCCAGCAATCTAGCGGGAGGAGGAACAGATACGCAGTATTTT. This translates into CASNLAGGGTDTQYF.

V gene TRBV11-2 combines with J gene TRBJ2-5; 7 bases line up with TRBD1. Trimming at V came to 5 bases and at J to 2 bases, leaving 11 bases not matched to a gene. Germline-derived CDR1 and CDR2 are SGHAT and FQNNGV. The CDR3 length is 16 residues. The CDR3 is CASSRGRRQGQETQYF. For the CDR3, the DNA is TGTGCCAGCAGCCGGGGACGGAGACAGGGTCAAGAGACCCAGTACTTC.

A single count supports this clone. This rearrangement joins TRBV5-5 to TRBJ1-5; 8 bases align to TRBD1. The CDR3 has 17 amino acids. The germline V gene has CDR1 SGHKS and CDR2 YYEKEE (reference sequence). J gave up 0 bases and V 3 bases, and 8 bases lay outside the gene matches. The CDR3 loop is CASSSTGTGYSNQPQHF. The CDR3 nucleotides are TGTGCCAGCAGCTCAACGGGGACAGGATATAGCAATCAGCCCCAGCATTTT.

This clone was picked up one time. The rearrangement uses TRBV28 and TRBJ2-7, with D perhaps matching TRBD2 (5 bases). V lost 6 bases, J lost 0 bases, and 21 bases lay in between. Germline V gene lookup returns CDR1 MDHEN and CDR2 SYDVKM. CDR3 length: 17 amino acids. The CDR3 sequence is CASSGPTRFNTSYEQYF. The CDR3 region has the DNA TGTGCCAGCAGCGGACCTACTAGATTTAATACCTCCTACGAGCAGTACTTC.

The chain is built from TRBV7-2 and TRBJ1-1, with D possibly being TRBD1 (5 bases). V was clipped by 11 bases and J by 1 base, with 11 bases between them. The CDR3 loop spans 12 amino acids. Germline V gene sequence: CDR1 SGHTA, CDR2 FQGNSA. The CDR3 bases are TGTGCCCTCCGACAGACGAACACTGAAGCTTTCTTT. Translation: CALRQTNTEAFF.

The genes are TRBV19 and TRBJ2-2, with D tentatively TRBD2 (5 bases). V lost 9 bases to trimming and J lost 0 bases, with 11 bases between them. The CDR3 extends over 14 amino acids. The germline V gene encodes CDR1 LNHDA and CDR2 SQIVND (reference sequence). The chain's CDR3 is CASNWGANTGELFF. The CDR3 DNA reads as TGTGCCAGCAACTGGGGAGCGAACACCGGGGAGCTGTTTTTT.

V and J are TRBV30 and TRBJ1-3, with 7 bases lining up with TRBD1. The CDR3 extends over 13 amino acids. Trimming at V came to 5 bases and at J to 8 bases, leaving 9 bases not matched to a gene. The germline V gene has CDR1 GTSNPN and CDR2 SVGIG (reference sequence). CDR3 DNA: TGTGCCTGGTCGGGACAGTTCTCGGACACCATATATTTT. It yields the protein CAWSGQFSDTIYF.

Remarks on this clone: A junction end diverges from the germline sequence, so it may reflect a read error. The rearrangement uses TRBV6-5 and TRBJ1-4, with 10 bases fitting TRBD1. This CDR3 is built from 15 residues. Germline CDR1 is MNHEY and CDR2 is SVGAGI. The CDR3 sequence: CASSSRDRGMKNLFF. Written as DNA, the CDR3 is TGTGCCAGCAGTTCCCGGGACAGGGGAATGAAAAACCTGTTTTTT.

The DNA for the CDR3 is TGTGCCAGTAGTAAGACTAGCGGGAGTTACAATGAGCAGTTCTTC. Protein: CASSKTSGSYNEQFF. This chain joins TRBV19 and TRBJ2-1; 12 bases align to TRBD2. The CDR3 loop spans 15 amino acids. Losses at the gene ends were 4 bases for V and 4 bases for J; bases not matched to a gene: 2. Germline V gene lookup returns CDR1 LNHDA and CDR2 SQIVND (reference sequence).

The chain is built from TRBV21-1 and TRBJ1-1; the table's D call of TRBD1 was not tested on the DNA. TRBV21-1 represents a pseudogene. The CDR3 length is 15 residues. CDR3 sequence (DNA): TGTGCCAGCAGCAAAGGTGGACCCAGGGGCACTGAAGCTTTCTTT. Protein sequence: CASSKGGPRGTEAFF.

This chain uses TRBV30 with TRBJ1-2; a possible D gene is TRBD1 (6 bases). CDR1 is GTSNPN and CDR2 is SVGIG in the germline V gene (reference sequence). There are 14 residues in the CDR3. Trimming left V 3 bases short and J 1 base short, with 12 bases between. CDR3 bases: TGTGCCTGGAGCCCCACAGGGCTTAACTATGGCTACACCTTC. This translates into CAWSPTGLNYGYTF.

This clone has a single count. This chain uses TRBV6-1 with TRBJ2-5; 9 bases agree with TRBD1. The assigned J gene may be wrong: the sequence end matches TRBJ2-7 better. The CDR3 spans 16 residues. Germline CDR1 MNHNS, CDR2 SASEGT. The CDR3 DNA reads as TGTGCCAGCAGTGATCCGCGGGACAGGGCCTCATACGAGCAGTACTTC. Translated: CASSDPRDRASYEQYF.

The chain joins TRBV19 to TRBJ1-5; 8 bases are a match to TRBD1. Germline-derived CDR1 and CDR2 are LNHDA and SQIVND (reference sequence). J gave up 5 bases and V 4 bases, and 4 bases lay outside the gene matches. This CDR3 is 14 amino acids long. CDR3 residues: CASSRGQGDQPQHF. The CDR3 DNA follows: TGTGCCAGTAGTAGAGGACAGGGTGATCAGCCCCAGCATTTT.

The chain combines TRBV29-1 with TRBJ2-7; TRBD2 is a possible D gene (6 bases). V was shortened by 3 bases and J by 9 bases, with 21 bases between the two germline ends. Germline CDR1 and CDR2: SQVTM and ANQGSEA. There are 14 residues in the CDR3. The DNA for the CDR3 is TGCAGCGTTGAGCCGTCCCCTGGGGGGTGTCCGCAGTACGTC. It specifies CSVEPSPGGCPQYV.